This passage covers 26 T cell receptor beta chains from one sample sequenced in a study of OX40 agonist ivuxolimab in advanced cancers. Method: immunoSEQ multiplex PCR; TCRdb's copy keeps in-frame clones and lacks some. The sample has some 130,000 clones; 90% are singletons. Sequencing was performed on CD4+ or CD8+ T cells sorted from blood, taken in a trial of the OX40 agonist ivuxolimab. These receptors were obtained from an adult with an advanced solid tumor such as melanoma, head and neck, liver or kidney cancer.

The chain couples TRBV12-5 to TRBJ2-4; TRBD1 aligns across 11 bases. CDR3 length equals 15 residues. Unmatched junction bases numbered 6, after V lost 4 bases and J lost 7 bases. From germline, CDR1 is LGHNT and CDR2 FRNRAP. This CDR3 is CASGSRTGGRNIQYF. DNA of the CDR3: TGTGCTAGTGGTTCCAGGACAGGGGGCCGGAACATTCAGTACTTC.

V usage is TRBV19 and J usage is TRBJ2-1; perhaps TRBD1 as D (5 bases). The CDR3 spans 16 residues. Germline-derived CDR1 and CDR2 are LNHDA and SQIVND (reference sequence). V dropped 3 bases and J dropped 1 base, with 13 bases sitting between them. The CDR3 coding sequence is TGTGCCAGTAGTATGCCCCAGGGAATTTCCTACAATGAGCAGTTCTTC. It yields the protein CASSMPQGISYNEQFF.

This chain joins TRBV5-1 and TRBJ2-2, with D uncertain. Trimming pared 5 bases from V and 3 bases from J, leaving 14 bases between. The CDR3 runs to 15 residues. CDR1 and CDR2 from the germline V gene are SGHRS and YFSETQ. The chain's CDR3 is CASRSTDTYTGELFF. The CDR3 DNA sequence: TGCGCCAGCAGATCTACTGACACTTACACCGGGGAGCTGTTTTTT.

The chain uses TRBV28 and TRBJ2-3; 7 nucleotides agree with TRBD2. CDR3 length equals 13 residues. The V gene's germline CDR1 is MDHEN and CDR2 SYDVKM. J lost 9 bases, V lost 2 bases, and 5 bases had no gene match. The CDR3 loop is CASSLGTGGTQYF. The CDR3 nucleotides read TGTGCCAGCAGTTTAGGGACCGGGGGGACGCAGTATTTT.

In its sample, this clone was seen once. The chain is built from TRBV19 and TRBJ2-5; D not certain. CDR3 size: 13 residues. The V and J ends lost 3 bases and 1 base respectively, with 6 bases between them. Germline V gene lookup returns CDR1 LNHDA and CDR2 SQIVND (reference sequence). The CDR3 region is CASSMYSQETQYF. CDR3 coding DNA: TGTGCCAGTAGTATGTACAGCCAAGAGACCCAGTACTTC.

The chain recombines TRBV5-4 with TRBJ2-7; TRBD1 matches at 9 bases. The germline CDR1 and CDR2 sequences are SGHNT and YYREEE (reference sequence). The CDR3 contains 15 residues. Unmatched junction bases numbered 5, after V lost 1 base and J lost 3 bases. The CDR3, as DNA: TGTGCCAGCAGCTTGTTGGGGACAGGGATCTACGAGCAGTACTTC. It specifies CASSLLGTGIYEQYF.

This clone was found once. This chain links TRBV6-6 with TRBJ2-7; 9 nucleotides agree with TRBD1. Germline V gives CDR1 MNHNY, CDR2 SVGAGI (reference sequence). The CDR3 length is 16 residues. Germline trimming cut 5 bases from V and 1 base from J; bases unmatched to any gene: 9. The CDR3 DNA sequence: TGTGCCAGCAGTGCCCCCCAACAGGGGGCGTCCTACGAGCAGTACTTC. Protein: CASSAPQQGASYEQYF.

The genes are TRBV7-9 and TRBJ1-4; D call uncertain. The CDR3 runs to 15 residues. V was cut by 7 bases and J by 2 bases, with 14 bases left in between. CDR1 and CDR2 from the germline V gene are SEHNR and FQNEAQ (reference sequence). Here the CDR3 reads CASIPQEQTNEKLFF. The CDR3 region has the DNA TGTGCCAGCATCCCACAAGAGCAGACTAATGAAAAACTGTTTTTT. Combining the CDR3 with reference TRBV7-9 and TRBJ1-4 gives the whole variable domain DTGVSQNPRHKITKRGQNVTFRCDPISEHNRLYWYRQTLGQGPEFLTYFQNEAQLEKSRLLSDRFSAERPKGSFSTLEIQRTEQGDSAMYLCASIPQEQTNEKLFFGSGTQLSVL.

The chain links TRBV2 to TRBJ1-2, with D possibly TRBD1 on 5 matching bases. The germline CDR1 and CDR2 sequences are SNHLY and FYNNEI. The CDR3 covers 12 residues. Trimming took off 7 bases at V and 8 bases at J, with 14 bases between the two ends. The CDR3 nucleotides are TGTGCCAGCAATCTTGGGGGTGAGGGCTACACCTTC. Translated, it gives CASNLGGEGYTF.

The chain employs TRBV11-3 and TRBJ2-7, with 7 bases aligning to TRBD2. This CDR3 has 14 amino acids. Germline CDR1 SGHNT, CDR2 YENEEA. V trimming: 3 bases; J trimming: 0 bases; junction bases outside the gene matches: 2. The CDR3, as DNA: TGTGCCAGCAGCTTGCGGGAGAGCTCCTACGAGCAGTACTTC. This encodes CASSLRESSYEQYF.

The chain links TRBV25-1 to TRBJ2-3; tentative D call: TRBD1 (5 bases). The germline V gene encodes CDR1 MGHDK and CDR2 SYGVNS. Between the trimmed V and J ends, which lost 4 bases and 3 bases, there was a span of 14 bases. The CDR3 runs 15 residues. Written as DNA, the CDR3 is TGTGCCAGCAGTGGGGGCTTCCCATTAACAGATACGCAGTATTTT. It yields the protein CASSGGFPLTDTQYF.

The chain couples TRBV19 to TRBJ1-2; D ambiguous. CDR3 length: 14 residues. V lost 5 bases, J lost 5 bases, and 15 bases lay in between. CDR1 LNHDA and CDR2 SQIVND come from the germline V gene (reference sequence). The DNA for the CDR3 is TGTGCCAGTAGTGAACAGAGGCTGCCATATGGCTACACCTTC. Its translation: CASSEQRLPYGYTF.

This clone has more than one count but fewer than ten. The V and J genes are TRBV18 and TRBJ1-1, with unresolved D. CDR1 KGHSH and CDR2 LQKENI come from the germline V gene. V was pared by 3 bases and J by 2 bases, with 7 bases between. The CDR3 totals 13 residues. The DNA of the CDR3 is TGTGCCAGCTCACCTGTCCAAAACACTGAAGCTTTCTTT. Protein sequence: CASSPVQNTEAFF.

This rearrangement joins TRBV4-1 to TRBJ2-5; TRBD2 matches 10 bases. J gave up 3 bases and V 4 bases, and 2 bases lay outside the gene matches. Germline values: CDR1 MGHRA, CDR2 YSYEKL. This CDR3 comprises 14 residues. Written as DNA, the CDR3 is TGCGCCAGCAGCCCTGGACTAGCGGAAGAGACCCAGTACTTC. It specifies CASSPGLAEETQYF.

This rearrangement joins TRBV27 to TRBJ2-7; TRBD2 matches at 9 bases. V was pared by 3 bases and J by 2 bases, with 17 bases of the junction left unmatched. Germline V gives CDR1 MNHEY, CDR2 SMNVEV (reference sequence). This CDR3 is 19 amino acids long. CDR3 in DNA: TGTGCCAGCAGTTTGAGGCTAGCGGGAATGCTTTTTACTCCCTACGAGCAGTACTTC. This gives the protein CASSLRLAGMLFTPYEQYF.

V and J are TRBV19 and TRBJ1-5; 7 bases match TRBD1. Trimming took 7 bases from V and 4 from J; bases not matched to a gene: 7. CDR1 and CDR2 (germline): LNHDA, SQIVND (reference sequence). There are 14 residues in the CDR3. CDR3 DNA: TGTGCCAGTACCCCGACAGGGTCAAATCAGCCCCAGCATTTT. Protein product: CASTPTGSNQPQHF.

This chain connects TRBV9 to TRBJ2-1, with 8 nucleotides matching TRBD2. This CDR3 has 15 residues. V lost 4 bases, J lost 7 bases, and 10 bases stayed unmatched. Germline CDR1 is SGDLS and CDR2 is YYNGEE. CDR3 bases: TGTGCCAGCAGCCTTCCGGAGCGGGAGACTAATGAGCAGTTCTTC. Protein product: CASSLPERETNEQFF.

This clone was observed a single time. The chain links TRBV18 to TRBJ1-5; perhaps TRBD1 as D (5 bases). V was pared by 3 bases and J by 5 bases, with 17 bases between. The length of the CDR3 is 16 residues. Germline V CDR1 and CDR2: KGHSH, LQKENI. The CDR3 loop is CASSPVGARMDQPQHF. The CDR3 bases are TGTGCCAGCTCACCGGTAGGGGCAAGAATGGATCAGCCCCAGCATTTT. The full variable domain, rest sourced from reference TRBV18 and TRBJ1-5, is NAGVMQNPRHLVRRRGQEARLRCSPMKGHSHVYWYRQLPEEGLKFMVYLQKENIIDESGMPKERFSAEFPKEGPSILRIQQVVRGDSAAYFCASSPVGARMDQPQHFGDGTRLSIL.

This clone is judged medium-sized. The CDR3 loop reads CASRVPVMNTEAFF. CDR3 coding DNA: TGTGCCAGCAGGGTCCCGGTGATGAACACTGAAGCTTTCTTT. V usage is TRBV2 and J usage is TRBJ1-1; D uncertain. V dropped 6 bases and J dropped 0 bases, with 11 bases sitting between them. The CDR3 covers 14 residues. Germline assignment: CDR1 SNHLY and CDR2 FYNNEI.

The rearrangement uses TRBV19 and TRBJ1-3; possibly TRBD1 for D (5 bases). CDR1 and CDR2 from the germline V gene are LNHDA and SQIVND (reference sequence). Trimming took 0 bases from V and 3 from J, leaving 12 bases between them. The CDR3 covers 16 residues. The CDR3 loop reads CASSIDSGGDGNTIYF. Written as DNA, the CDR3 is TGTGCCAGTAGTATAGATTCGGGGGGTGATGGAAACACCATATATTTT. The full variable domain, its missing parts supplied by reference TRBV19 and TRBJ1-3, is DGGITQSPKYLFRKEGQNVTLSCEQNLNHDAMYWYRQDPGQGLRLIYYSQIVNDFQKGDIAEGYSVSREKKESFPLTVTSAQKNPTAFYLCASSIDSGGDGNTIYFGEGSWLTVV.

V and J are TRBV5-1 and TRBJ2-1, with TRBD2 matching over 9 bases. In germline, CDR1 is SGHRS, CDR2 YFSETQ. This CDR3 contains 16 residues. V gave up 3 bases and J gave up 5 bases; unmatched junction bases: 9. The CDR3 protein is CASSSDSGSLDNEQFF. The CDR3 region has the DNA TGCGCCAGCAGCTCGGATAGCGGGAGTCTGGACAATGAGCAGTTCTTC.

The chain couples TRBV14 to TRBJ1-1, with D possibly TRBD1 on 5 matching bases. The CDR3 runs 14 residues. V lost 4 bases and J lost 2, with 11 bases in between. Germline V CDR1 and CDR2: SGHDN, FVKESK. This CDR3 reads CASSPFDRNTEAFF. DNA for the CDR3: TGTGCCAGCAGCCCATTCGACAGAAACACTGAAGCTTTCTTT.

CDR3 DNA: TGCGCCAGCAGCCAAGATCTGCGGACGGAAGCTAACTATGGCTACACCTTC. It codes for CASSQDLRTEANYGYTF. The chain uses TRBV4-3 and TRBJ1-2; no clear D gene. The CDR3 is 17 amino acids. Germline loops: CDR1 LGHNA, CDR2 YSLEER. The ends were cut back, 0 bases at V and 0 bases at J, with 14 bases in the middle.

The rearrangement links TRBV28 to TRBJ1-1; 10 nucleotides match TRBD1. Trimming took 5 bases from V and 6 from J; bases not matched to a gene: 9. Germline V gives CDR1 MDHEN, CDR2 SYDVKM. CDR3 length: 15 amino acids. This CDR3 reads CASSTPGQGGSEAFF. CDR3 coding DNA: TGTGCCAGCAGTACGCCCGGACAGGGGGGGTCTGAAGCTTTCTTT.

V and J are TRBV28 and TRBJ2-1, with D perhaps TRBD2 (6 bases). CDR1 MDHEN and CDR2 SYDVKM come from the germline V gene. The CDR3 covers 15 residues. V was trimmed by 6 bases and J by 5 bases, leaving 17 bases between them. The CDR3 sequence: CASSSGTQEDNEQFF. The CDR3 DNA follows: TGTGCCAGCAGCTCCGGGACTCAAGAGGACAATGAGCAGTTCTTC.

This chain connects TRBV25-1 to TRBJ2-3; 7 bases are shared with TRBD2. Per germline, CDR1 MGHDK and CDR2 SYGVNS. The CDR3 has 16 amino acids. V shed 1 base and J 4 bases; nucleotides not matched to a gene: 8. The DNA for the CDR3 is TGTGCCAGCAGTGAATTAGGCGGGAGTCCCCCAGATACGCAGTATTTT. Its protein is CASSELGGSPPDTQYF.